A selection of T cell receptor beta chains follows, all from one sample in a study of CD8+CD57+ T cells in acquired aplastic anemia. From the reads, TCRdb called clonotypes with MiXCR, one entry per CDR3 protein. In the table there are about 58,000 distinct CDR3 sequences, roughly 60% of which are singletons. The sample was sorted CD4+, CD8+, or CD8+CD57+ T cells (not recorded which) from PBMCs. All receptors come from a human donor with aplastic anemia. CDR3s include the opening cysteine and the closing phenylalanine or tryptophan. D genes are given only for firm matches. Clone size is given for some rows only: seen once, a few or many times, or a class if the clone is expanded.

CDR3aa: CATSRVVTDEQYF
CDR3nt: TGTGCCACCAGCAGAGTAGTGACCGACGAGCAGTACTTC
j_gene: TRBJ2-7
abundance: NA
v_gene: TRBV15
d_gene: NA

CDR3aa: CASSRLGQGARNGYTF
CDR3nt: TGTGCCAGCAGCCGACTGGGACAGGGGGCGCGGAATGGCTACACCTTC
j_gene: TRBJ1-2
abundance: many
v_gene: TRBV5-6
d_gene: TRBD1

CDR3aa: CASSFLDTLYSNQPQHF
CDR3nt: TGTGCCAGCAGCTTTCTAGACACCCTCTATAGCAATCAGCCCCAGCATTTT
j_gene: TRBJ1-5
abundance: many
v_gene: TRBV27
d_gene: NA

CDR3aa: CASSSITGELFF
CDR3nt: TGTGCCAGCAGCTCCATAACCGGGGAGCTGTTTTTT
j_gene: TRBJ2-2
abundance: many
v_gene: TRBV7-3
d_gene: NA

CDR3aa: CASSGTVNTEAFF
CDR3nt: TGTGCCAGCAGTGGGACGGTGAACACTGAAGCTTTCTTT
j_gene: TRBJ1-1
abundance: NA
v_gene: TRBV6-1
d_gene: NA

CDR3aa: CASSVGDSSSYERYF
CDR3nt: TGCGCCAGCAGCGTAGGGGACAGTTCCTCCTACGAGCGGTACTTC
j_gene: TRBJ2-7
abundance: NA
v_gene: TRBV9
d_gene: TRBD1

CDR3aa: CASSLEGRVEAFF
CDR3nt: TGCGCCAGCAGCTTGGAAGGTAGGGTTGAAGCTTTCTTT
j_gene: TRBJ1-1
abundance: NA
v_gene: TRBV5-1
d_gene: NA

CDR3aa: CASKGTGQRYEQYF
CDR3nt: TGTGCCAGCAAGGGGACCGGACAGAGGTACGAGCAGTACTTC
j_gene: TRBJ2-7
abundance: NA
v_gene: TRBV7-3
d_gene: NA

CDR3aa: CSARVSWGPTSGGAYNEQFF
CDR3nt: TGCAGTGCTAGAGTGTCGTGGGGGCCGACTAGCGGGGGGGCCTACAATGAGCAGTTCTTC
j_gene: TRBJ2-1
abundance: many
v_gene: TRBV20-1
d_gene: TRBD2

CDR3aa: CSVDETGQLTYEQYF
CDR3nt: TGCAGCGTTGATGAGACGGGACAGCTAACCTACGAGCAGTACTTC
j_gene: TRBJ2-7
abundance: NA
v_gene: TRBV29-1
d_gene: TRBD1

CDR3aa: CASSMTGGSQPQHF
CDR3nt: TGTGCCAGTAGTATGACAGGGGGCAGTCAGCCCCAGCATTTT
j_gene: TRBJ1-5
abundance: few
v_gene: TRBV19
d_gene: TRBD1

CDR3aa: CSASTSTYEQYF
CDR3nt: TGCAGTGCTAGTACTTCAACCTACGAGCAGTACTTC
j_gene: TRBJ2-7
abundance: NA
v_gene: TRBV20-1
d_gene: NA

CDR3aa: CSESRSGGDTGELFF
CDR3nt: TGCAGTGAGTCAAGGTCGGGCGGTGACACCGGGGAGCTGTTTTTT
j_gene: TRBJ2-2
abundance: NA
v_gene: TRBV20-1
d_gene: NA

CDR3aa: CASSQAKASGGYEQYF
CDR3nt: TGCGCCAGCAGCCAAGCAAAGGCTAGCGGGGGCTACGAGCAGTACTTC
j_gene: TRBJ2-7
abundance: NA
v_gene: TRBV25-1
d_gene: TRBD2

CDR3aa: CASSHPTGHSNTEAFF
CDR3nt: TGTGCCAGCAGCCATCCGACGGGACATTCGAACACTGAAGCTTTCTTT
j_gene: TRBJ1-1
abundance: many
v_gene: TRBV9
d_gene: NA

CDR3aa: CASGLGLSEQYF
CDR3nt: TGTGCTAGTGGTCTAGGGCTATCCGAGCAGTACTTC
j_gene: TRBJ2-7
abundance: NA
v_gene: TRBV12-5
d_gene: NA

CDR3aa: CATSRDTSGGYEQYF
CDR3nt: TGTGCCACCAGCAGAGATACTAGCGGGGGCTACGAGCAGTACTTC
j_gene: TRBJ2-7
abundance: few
v_gene: TRBV15
d_gene: TRBD2

CDR3aa: CASSWGSLNTEAFF
CDR3nt: TGTGCCAGCAGCTGGGGGTCCTTGAACACTGAAGCTTTCTTT
j_gene: TRBJ1-1
abundance: many
v_gene: TRBV7-2
d_gene: NA

CDR3aa: CASSQTRTGEGSGGYTF
CDR3nt: TGTGCCAGCAGCCAAACCAGGACAGGGGAGGGTAGCGGTGGCTACACCTTC
j_gene: TRBJ1-2
abundance: NA
v_gene: TRBV6-1
d_gene: TRBD1

CDR3aa: CASSVEGDYGYTF
CDR3nt: TGTGCCAGCAGCGTAGAGGGTGACTATGGCTACACCTTC
j_gene: TRBJ1-2
abundance: NA
v_gene: TRBV9
d_gene: NA

CDR3aa: CASSQTGREQYF
CDR3nt: TGCGCCAGCAGCCAGACAGGGAGAGAGCAGTACTTC
j_gene: TRBJ2-7
abundance: NA
v_gene: TRBV5-1
d_gene: TRBD1

CDR3aa: CSARDRQGGYGYTF
CDR3nt: TGCAGTGCTAGAGATCGACAGGGGGGTTATGGCTACACCTTC
j_gene: TRBJ1-2
abundance: many
v_gene: TRBV20-1
d_gene: TRBD1

CDR3aa: CASSPQGLSYEQYF
CDR3nt: TGTGCCAGCTCACCACAGGGGTTATCCTACGAGCAGTACTTC
j_gene: TRBJ2-7
abundance: NA
v_gene: TRBV10-2
d_gene: TRBD1

CDR3aa: CASSTSDRIGSTGELFF
CDR3nt: TGTGCCAGCAGCACCTCGGACAGGATAGGTAGCACCGGGGAGCTGTTTTTT
j_gene: TRBJ2-2
abundance: many
v_gene: TRBV13
d_gene: TRBD1

CDR3aa: CASSISLAGNTGELFF
CDR3nt: TGTGCCAGTAGTATTAGCCTAGCGGGGAACACCGGGGAGCTGTTTTTT
j_gene: TRBJ2-2
abundance: NA
v_gene: TRBV19
d_gene: TRBD2

CDR3aa: CASSSPGRNEQYF
CDR3nt: TGTGCCAGCAGCTCGCCAGGGAGGAACGAGCAGTACTTC
j_gene: TRBJ2-7
abundance: NA
v_gene: TRBV5-4
d_gene: NA

CDR3aa: CASSAWREGKNEQFF
CDR3nt: TGCGCCAGCAGTGCGTGGCGGGAGGGAAAGAATGAGCAGTTCTTC
j_gene: TRBJ2-1
abundance: NA
v_gene: TRBV10-2
d_gene: TRBD2

CDR3aa: CAITWDRVGYGYTF
CDR3nt: TGTGCCATCACCTGGGACAGGGTGGGCTATGGCTACACCTTC
j_gene: TRBJ1-2
abundance: NA
v_gene: TRBV9
d_gene: TRBD1

CDR3aa: CASSEVTYTF
CDR3nt: TGTGCCAGCAGTGAAGTCACCTACACCTTC
j_gene: TRBJ1-2
abundance: medium-sized
v_gene: TRBV2
d_gene: NA

CDR3aa: CASSMWGGGTDTQYF
CDR3nt: TGTGCCAGTAGTATGTGGGGTGGTGGCACAGATACGCAGTATTTT
j_gene: TRBJ2-3
abundance: NA
v_gene: TRBV19
d_gene: NA

CDR3aa: CASSLVRCYEQYF
CDR3nt: TGTGCCAGCAGCTTAGTGAGGTGCTACGAGCAGTACTTC
j_gene: TRBJ2-7
abundance: many
v_gene: TRBV7-2
d_gene: NA

CDR3aa: CSVAHGTSYEQYF
CDR3nt: TGCAGCGTTGCCCACGGGACTTCGTACGAGCAGTACTTC
j_gene: TRBJ2-7
abundance: NA
v_gene: TRBV29-1
d_gene: NA

CDR3aa: CASIPGQGSWGYTF
CDR3nt: TGTGCCAGTATTCCGGGACAGGGGAGTTGGGGCTACACCTTC
j_gene: TRBJ1-2
abundance: NA
v_gene: TRBV19
d_gene: TRBD1

CDR3aa: CATSAGGERSGNTIYF
CDR3nt: TGTGCCACCAGTGCTGGTGGGGAAAGGTCTGGAAACACCATATATTTT
j_gene: TRBJ1-3
abundance: NA
v_gene: TRBV24-1
d_gene: NA

CDR3aa: CASSRIGGGTKAEAFF
CDR3nt: TGTGCCAGCAGCCGCATAGGGGGCGGTACCAAAGCTGAAGCTTTCTTT
j_gene: TRBJ1-1
abundance: NA
v_gene: TRBV11-2
d_gene: TRBD1

CDR3aa: CASSESRDYEKLFF
CDR3nt: TGCGCCAGCAGTGAGTCGAGGGACTACGAAAAACTGTTTTTT
j_gene: TRBJ1-4
abundance: NA
v_gene: TRBV10-2
d_gene: NA

CDR3aa: CASSRQYSNQPQHF
CDR3nt: TGTGCCAGCAGCCGACAGTATAGCAATCAGCCCCAGCATTTT
j_gene: TRBJ1-5
abundance: many
v_gene: TRBV5-6
d_gene: NA

CDR3aa: CASTILQGENTEAFF
CDR3nt: TGTGCCAGCACCATTCTACAGGGAGAGAACACTGAAGCTTTCTTT
j_gene: TRBJ1-1
abundance: many
v_gene: TRBV7-9
d_gene: NA

CDR3aa: CSARGEWGQGAFF
CDR3nt: TGCAGTGCTAGAGGGGAATGGGGACAGGGGGCTTTCTTT
j_gene: TRBJ1-1
abundance: NA
v_gene: TRBV20-1
d_gene: TRBD1

CDR3aa: CASSRESSYNEQFF
CDR3nt: TGTGCCAGCAGCCGGGAGAGCTCCTACAATGAGCAGTTCTTC
j_gene: TRBJ2-1
abundance: many
v_gene: TRBV4-2
d_gene: NA

CDR3aa: CATSSGPNQPQHF
CDR3nt: TGTGCCACCTCCTCAGGGCCCAATCAGCCCCAGCATTTT
j_gene: TRBJ1-5
abundance: many
v_gene: TRBV7-9
d_gene: NA

CDR3aa: CTSMLAGGYEQYF
CDR3nt: TGTACCAGCATGCTAGCGGGAGGATACGAGCAGTACTTC
j_gene: TRBJ2-7
abundance: NA
v_gene: TRBV2
d_gene: TRBD2

CDR3aa: CASSLVGYNEQFF
CDR3nt: TGTGCCAGCAGCTTGGTAGGGTACAATGAGCAGTTCTTC
j_gene: TRBJ2-1
abundance: NA
v_gene: TRBV5-6
d_gene: NA

CDR3aa: CASSDLKGVRSEAFF
CDR3nt: TGTGCCAGCAGTGACCTAAAGGGCGTACGATCGGAAGCTTTCTTT
j_gene: TRBJ1-1
abundance: NA
v_gene: TRBV25-1
d_gene: NA

CDR3aa: CASSLWDSRDWVNTGELFF
CDR3nt: TGTGCCAGCAGCTTGTGGGATTCGCGGGATTGGGTGAACACCGGGGAGCTGTTTTTT
j_gene: TRBJ2-2
abundance: many
v_gene: TRBV5-6
d_gene: NA

CDR3aa: CASSFEGQGTDTQYF
CDR3nt: TGCGCCAGCAGCTTTGAGGGACAGGGTACAGATACGCAGTATTTT
j_gene: TRBJ2-3
abundance: NA
v_gene: TRBV5-1
d_gene: TRBD1

CDR3aa: CSVTGQGVKETQYF
CDR3nt: TGCAGCGTTACCGGACAGGGGGTTAAAGAGACCCAGTACTTC
j_gene: TRBJ2-5
abundance: many
v_gene: TRBV29-1
d_gene: TRBD1

CDR3aa: CASSKEGANPEAFF
CDR3nt: TGTGCCAGTAGTAAGGAGGGGGCGAATCCTGAAGCTTTCTTT
j_gene: TRBJ1-1
abundance: NA
v_gene: TRBV19
d_gene: TRBD1

CDR3aa: CASSDRTNYGYTF
CDR3nt: TGTGCCAGCAGTGACAGGACAAACTATGGCTACACCTTC
j_gene: TRBJ1-2
abundance: medium-sized
v_gene: TRBV2
d_gene: NA